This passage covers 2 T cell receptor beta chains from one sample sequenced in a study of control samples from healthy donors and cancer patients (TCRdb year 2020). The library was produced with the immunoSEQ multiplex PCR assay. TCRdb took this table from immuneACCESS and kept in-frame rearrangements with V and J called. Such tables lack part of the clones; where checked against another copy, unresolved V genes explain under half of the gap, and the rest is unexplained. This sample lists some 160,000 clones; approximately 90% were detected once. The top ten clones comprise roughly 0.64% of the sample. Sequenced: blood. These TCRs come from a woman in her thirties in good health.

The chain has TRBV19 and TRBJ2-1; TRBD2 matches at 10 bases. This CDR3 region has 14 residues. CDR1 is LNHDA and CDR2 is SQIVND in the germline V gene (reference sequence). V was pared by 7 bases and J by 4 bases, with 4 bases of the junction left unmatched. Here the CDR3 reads CASKAGGGYNEQFF. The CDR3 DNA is TGTGCCAGTAAAGCGGGAGGGGGGTACAATGAGCAGTTCTTC.

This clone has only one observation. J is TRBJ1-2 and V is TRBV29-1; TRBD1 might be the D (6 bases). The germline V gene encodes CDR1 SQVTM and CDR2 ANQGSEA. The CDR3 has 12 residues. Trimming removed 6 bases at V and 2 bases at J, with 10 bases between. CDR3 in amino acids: CSVGAPNYGYTF. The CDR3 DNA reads TGCAGCGTGGGGGCCCCAAACTATGGCTACACCTTC.